Listed here are 9 T cell receptor beta chains from one sample, sequenced in a study of T cell repertoires in cytomegalovirus infection. TCRdb redid the calling of the reads with MiXCR, one entry per CDR3 protein. Here the sample spans 900,000 to 950,000 distinct CDR3 sequences, around 32% being singletons. For these TCRs, the target antigens are not known. The material was cultured CD8+ T cells from PBMCs, obtained from culture after CMV antigen stimulation. The origin of the receptors is a human donor in good health (CMV status not recorded). Some clones in this sample may be carry-over from other donors' samples.

This chain connects TRBV19 to TRBJ1-4; D may be TRBD1 (5 bases). The CDR3 sequence is 13 residues long. V lost 5 bases and J 10 bases, leaving 14 bases between the germline ends. CDR1 and CDR2 (germline): LNHDA, SQIVND (reference sequence). CDR3 bases: TGTGCCAGTAGTTTCGGGGACGCCGGAAAACTGTTTTTT. This gives the protein CASSFGDAGKLFF.

This clonotype was observed a few times. V usage is TRBV2 and J usage is TRBJ1-2; 10 bases are shared with TRBD1. V was pared by 8 bases and J by 5 bases, with 11 bases of the junction left unmatched. The length of the CDR3 is 15 residues. The germline CDR1 and CDR2 sequences are SNHLY and FYNNEI. The CDR3 DNA sequence: TGTGCCAGCTTTTCCCGGGACAGGGGCGAATATGGCTACACCTTC. Protein sequence: CASFSRDRGEYGYTF.

A word on this clonotype: At one end the junction does not follow the germline gene, possibly because of a read error. The chain employs TRBV6-6 and TRBJ1-1, with D unresolved. The CDR3 loop spans 14 amino acids. From germline, CDR1 is MNHNY and CDR2 SVGAGI (reference sequence). The CDR3 loop reads CASSYFDPQTEAYF. CDR3 bases: TGTGCCAGCAGTTACTTCGACCCCCAGACTGAAGCTTACTTT.

This clonotype was observed at least ten times. V and J are TRBV7-6 and TRBJ2-2; perhaps TRBD2 as D (5 bases). The CDR3 extends over 17 amino acids. V was shortened by 2 bases and J by 0 bases, with 13 bases between the two germline ends. CDR1 and CDR2 from the germline V gene are SGHVS and FNYEAQ. In nucleotides, the CDR3 is TGTGCCAGCAGCTTAAAGCGGACGGAAGCGAACACCGGGGAGCTGTTTTTT. This codes for CASSLKRTEANTGELFF. Supplemented by reference TRBV7-6 and TRBJ2-2, the full variable domain reads GAGVSQSPRYKVTKRGQDVALRCDPISGHVSLYWYRQALGQGPEFLTYFNYEAQQDKSGLPNDRFSAERPEGSISTLTIQRTEQRDSAMYRCASSLKRTEANTGELFFGEGSRLTVL.

The chain links TRBV7-2 to TRBJ1-1, with D possibly matching TRBD1 (6 bases). The CDR3 length is 14 residues. V gave up 3 bases and J gave up 3 bases, with 11 bases separating them. The germline CDR1 and CDR2 sequences are SGHTA and FQGNSA. For the CDR3, the DNA is TGTGCCAGCAGCTTGCAGAGGGGGTACACTGAAGCTTTCTTT. Its translation is CASSLQRGYTEAFF.

The CDR3: CASSPSWTGGSTGELFF. The CDR3 nucleotides are TGTGCCAGCAGTCCCTCCTGGACAGGGGGTTCCACCGGGGAGCTGTTTTTT. The rearrangement joins TRBV6-2 or TRBV6-3 to TRBJ2-2; TRBD1 matches at 10 bases. Germline lookup yields CDR1 MNHEY and CDR2 SVGEGT. This CDR3 is 17 amino acids long. V was clipped by 5 bases and J by 4 bases; unmatched bases: 10.

This clonotype was observed a handful of times. CDR3 in DNA: TGTGCCAAAAGAGGGGAGTATGGCTACACCTTC. It codes for CAKRGEYGYTF. The J gene is TRBJ1-2, the V gene TRBV10-3; TRBD1 might be the D (5 bases). This CDR3 is 11 amino acids long. The V end lost 10 bases, the J end lost 5 bases, and 11 bases lay between the germline ends. From germline, CDR1 is ENHRY and CDR2 SYGVKD.

A word on this clonotype: Germline is not matched at one junction end, which may reflect a read error. The chain has TRBV6-2 or TRBV6-3 and TRBJ1-5; no clear D gene. CDR3 length equals 16 residues. Germline V lookup: CDR1 MNHEY, CDR2 SVGEGT. CDR3 coding DNA: TGTGCCAGCAGTTACCCAAGAAGTTATAGCAATCAGCCCCTGCATTTT. Encoded protein: CASSYPRSYSNQPLHF.

The J gene is TRBJ1-2, the V gene TRBV10-3; TRBD1 might be the D (5 bases). V gave up 7 bases and J gave up 6 bases, with 18 bases separating them. CDR3 length: 14 residues. Germline V CDR1 and CDR2: ENHRY, SYGVKD. In DNA, the CDR3 is TGTGCCATCAAATCAACAGGACCCGAGGATGGCTACACCTTC. The encoded protein is CAIKSTGPEDGYTF.